The 25 T cell receptor beta chains below come from one sample, sequenced in a study of cytomegalovirus exposure and HLA in healthy donors listed by TCRdb under 2017. The library was prepared using the immunoSEQ multiplex PCR assay. A mixture of 60 forward primers for TCR Vbeta segments and 13 reverse primers for TCR Jbeta segments was used in the multiplex PCR. The table was pulled from immuneACCESS by TCRdb, which kept in-frame rearrangements only. Such tables lose some clones; where checked, under half of the loss comes from unresolved V genes, and the rest has no known cause. This sample gives tens of thousands of clones in total; around 80% of them show up just once. In total, the top ten clones hold about 2.8% of the sample. The sequenced sample was PBMCs. These receptor sequences come from a young woman in good health and CMV-seronegative.

The gene calls are TRBV5-5 and TRBJ2-1, with D hard to call. The CDR3 is 15 residues long. Germline V gives CDR1 SGHKS, CDR2 YYEKEE (reference sequence). The V end lost 3 bases, the J end lost 0 bases, and 10 bases lay between the germline ends. The CDR3 loop is CASSYLTDSYNEQFF. In DNA, the CDR3 is TGTGCCAGCAGCTACTTAACAGACTCCTACAATGAGCAGTTCTTC.

This rearrangement joins TRBV25-1 to TRBJ1-1; D call uncertain. The CDR3 covers 14 residues. Germline V gene sequence: CDR1 MGHDK, CDR2 SYGVNS. V lost 3 bases to trimming and J lost 0 bases, with 8 bases between them. The CDR3 loop reads CASSDGGMNTEAFF. In nucleotides, the CDR3 is TGTGCCAGCAGTGATGGCGGAATGAACACTGAAGCTTTCTTT.

The rearrangement uses TRBV30 and TRBJ1-1, with a possible D match to TRBD1 (6 bases). The CDR3 sequence is 13 residues long. Looked up from germline, CDR1 is GTSNPN and CDR2 is SVGIG (reference sequence). Trimming took 2 bases from V and 6 from J, leaving 13 bases between them. The CDR3 reads CAWSLGAGAEAFF. DNA for the CDR3: TGTGCCTGGAGTTTGGGGGCCGGCGCTGAAGCTTTCTTT. Drawing the rest from reference TRBV30 and TRBJ1-1, the complete variable domain is SQTIHQWPATLVQPVGSPLSLECTVEGTSNPNLYWYRQAAGRGLQLLFYSVGIGQISSEVPQNLSASRPQDRQFILSSKKLLLSDSGFYLCAWSLGAGAEAFFGQGTRLTVV.

The chain uses TRBV4-1 and TRBJ1-2; 7 bases line up with TRBD1. The CDR3 spans 15 residues. V lost 5 bases and J lost 4; bases outside the gene matches: 10. CDR1 and CDR2 from the germline V gene are MGHRA and YSYEKL. The CDR3 nucleotides read TGCGCCAGCAGCTATGGCGCAGGGGGTCTCTATGGCTACACCTTC. It is translated as CASSYGAGGLYGYTF.

The DNA for the CDR3 is TGTGCCAGCAGTTATCCCTCGGGGGTAGGGGCCAACGTCCTGACTTTC. It translates to CASSYPSGVGANVLTF. The chain has TRBV6-5 and TRBJ2-6, with D maybe TRBD2 (6 bases). CDR3 size: 16 residues. Trimming took off 3 bases at V and 4 bases at J, with 13 bases between the two ends. The germline V gene encodes CDR1 MNHEY and CDR2 SVGAGI.

The chain links TRBV19 to TRBJ1-1, with a weak D call TRBD1 (5 bases). V was shortened by 1 base and J by 3 bases, with 12 bases between the two germline ends. Germline-derived CDR1 and CDR2 are LNHDA and SQIVND (reference sequence). The CDR3 runs 15 residues. The CDR3 region has the DNA TGTGCCAGTAGTATAGGGGGGAGGGAGGACACTGAAGCTTTCTTT. Translating gives CASSIGGREDTEAFF. The variable domain in full, with the rest retrieved from reference TRBV19 and TRBJ1-1, is DGGITQSPKYLFRKEGQNVTLSCEQNLNHDAMYWYRQDPGQGLRLIYYSQIVNDFQKGDIAEGYSVSREKKESFPLTVTSAQKNPTAFYLCASSIGGREDTEAFFGQGTRLTVV.

Here the CDR3 DNA reads TGTGCCAGCAGCCTGACAGGGGGCGCAGATACGCAGTATTTT. Translated, it gives CASSLTGGADTQYF. The chain recombines TRBV7-9 with TRBJ2-3, with TRBD1 identical over 10 bases. This CDR3 region has 14 residues. With V trimmed by 5 bases and J by 4 bases, 3 bases remained unmatched. From germline, CDR1 is SEHNR and CDR2 FQNEAQ (reference sequence).

The rearrangement joins TRBV9 to TRBJ2-3; 9 bases map to TRBD1. Germline CDR1 is SGDLS and CDR2 is YYNGEE. Trimming removed 0 bases from V and 5 bases from J; junction bases left unmatched: 7. There are 16 residues in the CDR3. In nucleotides, the CDR3 is TGTGCCAGCAGCGTAGCCCTGGACAGGGGTGAAGATACGCAGTATTTT. Translated: CASSVALDRGEDTQYF.

V usage is TRBV9 and J usage is TRBJ2-5; TRBD2 matches at 12 bases. The length of the CDR3 is 18 residues. CDR1 and CDR2 from the germline V gene are SGDLS and YYNGEE. V trimming: 4 bases; J trimming: 2 bases; junction bases outside the gene matches: 12. The CDR3 sequence is CASSPRSTGLAGQETQYF. The DNA for the CDR3 is TGTGCCAGCAGCCCTAGATCGACGGGACTAGCGGGTCAAGAGACCCAGTACTTC.

The chain uses TRBV28 and TRBJ1-1; TRBD1 matches at 7 bases. J gave up 0 bases and V 4 bases, and 5 bases lay outside the gene matches. The CDR3 sequence is 15 residues long. Looked up from germline, CDR1 is MDHEN and CDR2 is SYDVKM. CDR3 in DNA: TGTGCCAGCAGTTCACCCGGACAGGTGAACACTGAAGCTTTCTTT. It encodes CASSSPGQVNTEAFF.

The table lists this clone with a few counts. The chain links TRBV4-3 to TRBJ1-1, with a weak D call TRBD1 (6 bases). V was pared by 1 base and J by 2 bases, with 14 bases between. Germline CDR1 and CDR2: LGHNA and YSLEER. The CDR3 runs 16 residues. The DNA of the CDR3 is TGCGCCAGCAGCCAAGGTGGGGCACAGGGCAACACTGAAGCTTTCTTT. Translation gives CASSQGGAQGNTEAFF.

This clone has only a few counts. The chain employs TRBV14 and TRBJ2-4, with 7 bases lining up with TRBD2. The trim removed 4 bases at V and 0 bases at J, leaving 9 bases unmatched. Germline values: CDR1 SGHDN, CDR2 FVKESK. The CDR3 length is 17 residues. The CDR3 nucleotides are TGTGCCAGCAGCCCGCCAGCGGGGATTGGAGCCAAAAACATTCAGTACTTC. Protein product: CASSPPAGIGAKNIQYF.

This rearrangement joins TRBV12-5 to TRBJ2-2; D is ambiguous. The CDR3 sequence is 16 residues long. The germline CDR1 and CDR2 sequences are LGHNT and FRNRAP. Trimming took 0 bases from V and 1 from J, leaving 9 bases between them. CDR3 region: CASGLVPSVNTGELFF. CDR3 DNA sequence: TGTGCTAGTGGTTTGGTACCCAGCGTGAACACCGGGGAGCTGTTTTTT.

DNA of the CDR3: TGTGCCTGGGAGACGGTCCGGGACAGGGTGCATGAAAAACTGTTTTTT. Amino acid sequence: CAWETVRDRVHEKLFF. The genes are TRBV30 and TRBJ1-4; 9 positions agree with TRBD1. The CDR3 totals 16 residues. CDR1 and CDR2 from the germline V gene are GTSNPN and SVGIG (reference sequence). Trimming took 5 bases from V and 6 from J; bases not matched to a gene: 13.

V and J are TRBV10-1 and TRBJ2-5, with 8 bases lining up with TRBD1. The CDR3 is 15 amino acids. Germline V gene data show CDR1 as WNHNN and CDR2 as SYGVQD (reference sequence). Trimming cost V 5 bases and J 2 bases; bases outside gene matches: 7. For the CDR3, the DNA is TGCGCCAGCAGTCTTCGGACAGGGCAGCAAGAGACCCAGTACTTC. Its protein is CASSLRTGQQETQYF.

This chain joins TRBV5-4 and TRBJ1-4, with D tentatively TRBD1 (5 bases). V was pared by 0 bases and J by 7 bases, with 10 bases between. Germline V CDR1 and CDR2: SGHNT, YYREEE (reference sequence). CDR3 size: 14 residues. The CDR3: CASSLDRTSEKLFF. CDR3 sequence (DNA): TGTGCCAGCAGCTTGGACAGGACGAGTGAAAAACTGTTTTTT.

The rearrangement joins TRBV27 to TRBJ1-1; maybe TRBD1 (5 bases). The germline V gene encodes CDR1 MNHEY and CDR2 SMNVEV (reference sequence). The CDR3 is made up of 16 amino acids. Trimming shortened V by 2 bases and J by 5 bases, and 18 bases separated the two germline ends. The chain's CDR3 is CASSLRGRSGITEAFF. In DNA form, the CDR3 reads TGTGCCAGCAGTTTACGGGGGAGGTCTGGTATAACTGAAGCTTTCTTT.

The rearrangement joins TRBV9 to TRBJ2-7; no reliable D call. CDR3 length: 15 amino acids. V shed 4 bases and J shed 0 bases, with 14 bases lying between them. Germline-derived CDR1 and CDR2 are SGDLS and YYNGEE. Here the CDR3 DNA reads TGTGCCAGCAGCCACAGTCTACCGAGCTCCTACGAGCAGTACGTC. Its protein is CASSHSLPSSYEQYV.

This clone was picked up one time. This chain uses TRBV11-3 with TRBJ2-2; D gene uncertain. Germline CDR1 and CDR2: SGHNT and YENEEA. With 2 bases removed from V and 6 bases from J, the gap between germline ends came to 7 bases. The CDR3 spans 13 residues. The CDR3 DNA reads as TGTGCCAGCAGCTTATCTCCCCCCGGGGAGCTGTTTTTT. Its translation is CASSLSPPGELFF.

CDR3 DNA: TGTGCCAGCAGTCTGTACGGGACTAGCGGGGGATACTACGAGCAGTACTTC. The encoded protein is CASSLYGTSGGYYEQYF. This chain connects TRBV2 to TRBJ2-7; 14 bases match TRBD2. V dropped 5 bases and J dropped 3; count of bases not matched to a gene: 9. Germline V CDR1 and CDR2: SNHLY, FYNNEI. This CDR3 has 17 amino acids.

Comment on this clone: Other nucleotide sequences from this sample produce the same CDR3. CDR3 sequence: CASSFVQDLSGNTIYF. CDR3 DNA: TGTGCCAGCAGTTTCGTACAGGATCTCTCTGGAAACACCATATATTTT. This rearrangement joins TRBV2 to TRBJ1-3; D is possibly TRBD1 (5 bases). V lost 5 bases to trimming and J lost 0 bases, with 14 bases between them. This CDR3 has 16 amino acids. Germline lookup yields CDR1 SNHLY and CDR2 FYNNEI.

This clone appeared a single time. The rearrangement links TRBV4-3 to TRBJ1-2, with a tentative D call TRBD1 (5 bases). V dropped 4 bases and J dropped 7 bases, with 22 bases sitting between them. Germline V gene sequence: CDR1 LGHNA, CDR2 YSLEER. The CDR3 is made up of 16 amino acids. The CDR3: CASSRDWFIGAGGYTF. Here the CDR3 DNA reads TGCGCCAGCAGCCGAGATTGGTTTATAGGGGCAGGTGGCTACACCTTC.

In DNA, the CDR3 is TGCGCCAGCAGTGAGGGCCTAGAGACCCAGTACTTC. Translating gives CASSEGLETQYF. The V and J genes are TRBV5-1 and TRBJ2-5; possible D gene TRBD2, 5 bases. Germline CDR1 SGHRS, CDR2 YFSETQ. Trimming shortened V by 5 bases and J by 4 bases, and 9 bases separated the two germline ends. This CDR3 region has 12 residues.

This clone was found a few times. This chain links TRBV4-1 with TRBJ1-2; 9 nucleotides line up with TRBD1. The V gene's germline CDR1 is MGHRA and CDR2 YSYEKL. The junction had 7 bases not matched to a gene; V was cut back by 1 base and J by 4 bases. CDR3 size: 16 residues. The CDR3 loop reads CASSQVGDRVGYGYTF. CDR3 DNA sequence: TGCGCCAGCAGCCAAGTTGGGGACAGGGTAGGCTATGGCTACACCTTC.

This clone was seen once. The CDR3 sequence: CASSAPAAPYNEQFF. In nucleotides, the CDR3 is TGTGCCAGCAGCGCGCCAGCGGCCCCCTACAATGAGCAGTTCTTC. This rearrangement joins TRBV7-3 to TRBJ2-1; D possibly corresponds to TRBD2 (5 bases). Trimming left V 5 bases short and J 2 bases short, with 13 bases between. This CDR3 contains 15 residues. The germline gives CDR1 SGHTA, CDR2 FQGTGA.